Ten or more counts support the clone carrying this T cell receptor beta chain. TCRdb independently ran MiXCR on the 5' RACE reads; one entry per CDR3 protein. The sample gives approximately 230,000 distinct CDR3 sequences, about 15% of which show up once; 3.5% is in the top ten. This CDR3 is 11 amino acids long. Trimming stripped 4 bases from V and 4 bases from J, with 5 bases between. Germline CDR1 reads SGHDT; CDR2 reads YYEEEE. The record originates from a study of T-cell memory formation after mild COVID-19. The TCR was taken from a man between 18 and 35 years old who had mild COVID-19 (a few samples of this study predate the infection). Cell type and time point are not known. This sequence joins TRBV5-6 and TRBJ1-2; D remains ambiguous. Sequencing used PBMCs or a T cell subset sorted from them (not recorded which). CDR3 in amino acids: CASSIGYGYTF. For the CDR3, the DNA is TGTGCCAGCAGCATCGGCTATGGCTACACCTTC.